This T cell receptor (beta chain) derives from a study of T cell responses to AZD1222 COVID-19 vaccine. This clone was found once. Germline CDR1 and CDR2: SGHRS and YFSETQ. With V trimmed by 4 bases and J by 6 bases, 7 bases remained unmatched. CDR3 length: 15 amino acids. Profiling relied on immunoSEQ multiplex PCR, and the TCRdb table lists in-frame clones only, not all of them. The repertoire consists of about 150,000 clones, with more than 90% occurring once and the leading ten covering about 3.3%. This sequence joins TRBV5-1 and TRBJ2-1; 10 bases align to TRBD2. Specimen: peripheral blood, collected 28 days after the second AZD1222 dose. The clonotype was recovered from an adult who received the AZD1222 COVID-19 vaccine. The CDR3 reads CASSTLAGEFNEQFF. CDR3 coding DNA: TGCGCCAGCAGCACCCTAGCGGGAGAGTTCAATGAGCAGTTCTTC.